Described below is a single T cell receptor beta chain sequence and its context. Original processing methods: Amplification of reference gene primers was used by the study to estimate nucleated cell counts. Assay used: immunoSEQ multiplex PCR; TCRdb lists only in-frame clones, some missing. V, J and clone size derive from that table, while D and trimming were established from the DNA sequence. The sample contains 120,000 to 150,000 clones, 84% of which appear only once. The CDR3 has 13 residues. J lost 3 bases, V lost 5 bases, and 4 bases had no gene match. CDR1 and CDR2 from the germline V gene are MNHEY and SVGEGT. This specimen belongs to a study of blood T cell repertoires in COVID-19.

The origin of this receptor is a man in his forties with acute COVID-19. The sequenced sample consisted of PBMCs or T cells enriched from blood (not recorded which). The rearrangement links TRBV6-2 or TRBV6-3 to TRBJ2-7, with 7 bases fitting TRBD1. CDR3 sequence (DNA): TGTGCCAGCAGTCAGGGACAGCGCTACGAGCAGTACTTC. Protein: CASSQGQRYEQYF.